This is a list of T cell receptor beta chains from one sample in a study of T-cell reconstitution after alpha-beta-depleted transplantation in children. Via MiXCR, TCRdb re-called the PCR reads, giving one row per CDR3 protein. Of roughly 74,000 distinct CDR3 sequences in the sample, roughly 18% were seen once. The starting material was PBMCs, mostly from graft donor cells, obtained 360 days after TCRalphabeta/CD19-depleted stem cell transplant. These receptors all stem from a male patient between 2 and 10 years old who had a stem cell transplant for acute lymphoblastic leukemia, so the T cells may come from the graft donor. CDR3s include the opening cysteine and the closing phenylalanine or tryptophan. Each record gives: D gene, clone size, J gene, V gene, CDR3 DNA, CDR3 protein. The D gene is left open where the match is weak. Clone size is given for some rows only: seen once, a few or many times, or a class if the clone is expanded.

d_gene: TRBD2
abundance: few
j_gene: TRBJ2-1
v_gene: TRBV12-3/TRBV12-4
CDR3nt: TGTGCCAGCAGCCGGGGGGTAGCGACGGGTAATGAGCAGTTCTTC
CDR3aa: CASSRGVATGNEQFF

d_gene: -
abundance: -
j_gene: TRBJ2-7
v_gene: TRBV18
CDR3nt: TGTGCCAGCTCACCAAGGACAGTTTCCTACGAGCAGTACTTC
CDR3aa: CASSPRTVSYEQYF

d_gene: TRBD2
abundance: many
j_gene: TRBJ2-2
v_gene: TRBV12-3/TRBV12-4
CDR3nt: TGTGCCAGCAGTCCAACCGGGAGGCTCGACACCGGGGAGCTGTTTTTT
CDR3aa: CASSPTGRLDTGELFF

d_gene: TRBD2
abundance: -
j_gene: TRBJ2-2
v_gene: TRBV5-5
CDR3nt: TGTGCCAGCAGCCTTCAAGAGGGAGGGCCTCCCGGGGAGCTGTTTTTT
CDR3aa: CASSLQEGGPPGELFF

d_gene: -
abundance: -
j_gene: TRBJ2-3
v_gene: TRBV5-1
CDR3nt: TGCGCCAGCAGCTTGTTGCAGGGCACAGATACGCAGTATTTT
CDR3aa: CASSLLQGTDTQYF

d_gene: -
abundance: -
j_gene: TRBJ2-7
v_gene: TRBV24-1
CDR3nt: TGTGCCACCCAGGGAGAGTCACACTACGAGCAGTACTTC
CDR3aa: CATQGESHYEQYF

d_gene: -
abundance: few
j_gene: TRBJ2-2
v_gene: TRBV20-1
CDR3nt: TGCAGCGCCTCGCTATTCACCGGGGAGCTGTTTTTT
CDR3aa: CSASLFTGELFF

d_gene: -
abundance: few
j_gene: TRBJ1-5
v_gene: TRBV19
CDR3nt: TGTGCCAGTAGTATCACAGGTTCCAATCAGCCCCAGCATTTT
CDR3aa: CASSITGSNQPQHF

d_gene: TRBD2
abundance: many
j_gene: TRBJ2-3
v_gene: TRBV20-1
CDR3nt: TGCAGTGCTATTCCGGGACTAGCGGGAAAGTTCACAGATACGCAGTATTTT
CDR3aa: CSAIPGLAGKFTDTQYF

d_gene: -
abundance: medium-sized
j_gene: TRBJ2-1
v_gene: TRBV6-5
CDR3nt: TGTGCCAGCAGTTACTCGACTCCAGGCCAAAATGAGCAGTTCTTC
CDR3aa: CASSYSTPGQNEQFF

d_gene: -
abundance: -
j_gene: TRBJ1-2
v_gene: TRBV5-1
CDR3nt: TGCGCCAGCAGCACCACAGGGAGGACTTGGAGCTACACCTTC
CDR3aa: CASSTTGRTWSYTF

d_gene: -
abundance: -
j_gene: TRBJ2-5
v_gene: TRBV4-1
CDR3nt: TGCGCCAGCAGCCAAGATGGGGACTTCACGTGGGAGACCCAGTACTTC
CDR3aa: CASSQDGDFTWETQYF

d_gene: TRBD1
abundance: -
j_gene: TRBJ1-2
v_gene: TRBV20-1
CDR3nt: TGCAGTGCCAACCGGGACAGGGTTGTGGGCTACACCTTC
CDR3aa: CSANRDRVVGYTF

d_gene: -
abundance: many
j_gene: TRBJ1-1
v_gene: TRBV7-8
CDR3nt: TGTGCCAGCAGCTTAAATAGAATGAACACTGAAGCTTTCTTT
CDR3aa: CASSLNRMNTEAFF

d_gene: -
abundance: -
j_gene: TRBJ2-7
v_gene: TRBV10-3
CDR3nt: TGTGCCATCAGTGAGTCGGGGGTCGACTACGAGCAGTACTTC
CDR3aa: CAISESGVDYEQYF

d_gene: -
abundance: -
j_gene: TRBJ1-1
v_gene: TRBV30
CDR3nt: TGTGCCTGGAGTGCCCCCCGACGGGGGCTTTACACTGAAGCTTTCTTT
CDR3aa: CAWSAPRRGLYTEAFF

d_gene: -
abundance: -
j_gene: TRBJ2-1
v_gene: TRBV29-1
CDR3nt: TGCAGCGCTGAGGCTAGTGTCTACAATGAGCAGTTCTTC
CDR3aa: CSAEASVYNEQFF

d_gene: TRBD2
abundance: few
j_gene: TRBJ2-1
v_gene: TRBV20-1
CDR3nt: TGCAGTGCTAGGGGGCTAGCGGTCTCCTACAATGAGCAGTTCTTC
CDR3aa: CSARGLAVSYNEQFF

d_gene: -
abundance: -
j_gene: TRBJ2-5
v_gene: TRBV4-1
CDR3nt: TGCGCCAGCAGCCAAGATCCGTCCCAGGGGGGAAAGACCCAGTACTTC
CDR3aa: CASSQDPSQGGKTQYF

d_gene: TRBD1
abundance: few
j_gene: TRBJ2-2
v_gene: TRBV20-1
CDR3nt: TGCAGTGCACCGCGACAGGGGCGGGGCGGGGAGCTGTTTTTT
CDR3aa: CSAPRQGRGGELFF

d_gene: -
abundance: -
j_gene: TRBJ2-1
v_gene: TRBV12-3/TRBV12-4
CDR3nt: TGTGCCAGCAGCCCAGAGGATGTGGGGGGTCATGAGCAGTTCTTC
CDR3aa: CASSPEDVGGHEQFF

d_gene: -
abundance: medium-sized
j_gene: TRBJ2-3
v_gene: TRBV24-1
CDR3nt: TGTGCCACCTTTGACTCTCTCACAGATACGCAGTATTTT
CDR3aa: CATFDSLTDTQYF

d_gene: -
abundance: -
j_gene: TRBJ1-2
v_gene: TRBV10-3
CDR3nt: TGTGCCATCAGTGAGAGAGTCTATGGCTACACCTTC
CDR3aa: CAISERVYGYTF

d_gene: -
abundance: many
j_gene: TRBJ2-2
v_gene: TRBV7-9
CDR3nt: TGTGCCAGCAGCTTAACGGGTGCCGGGGAGCTGTTTTTT
CDR3aa: CASSLTGAGELFF

d_gene: TRBD1
abundance: few
j_gene: TRBJ2-1
v_gene: TRBV6-5
CDR3nt: TGTGCCAGCAGATGGGACAGCTCCTACAATGAGCAGTTCTTC
CDR3aa: CASRWDSSYNEQFF

d_gene: -
abundance: -
j_gene: TRBJ2-1
v_gene: TRBV6-2/TRBV6-3
CDR3nt: TGTGCCAGCAGTTACGGGTTACCGATATCCAATGAGCAGTTCTTC
CDR3aa: CASSYGLPISNEQFF

d_gene: TRBD2
abundance: -
j_gene: TRBJ2-1
v_gene: TRBV12-3/TRBV12-4
CDR3nt: TGTGCCAGCAGTTCTACCGGGACTAGCGGGGGATCCTACAATGAGCAGTTCTTC
CDR3aa: CASSSTGTSGGSYNEQFF

d_gene: TRBD2
abundance: few
j_gene: TRBJ2-2
v_gene: TRBV28
CDR3nt: TGTGCCGGGCGCGCCGGGACTAGTCGGACCGGGGAGCTGTTTTTT
CDR3aa: CAGRAGTSRTGELFF

d_gene: TRBD1
abundance: few
j_gene: TRBJ2-4
v_gene: TRBV4-1
CDR3nt: TGCGCCAGCAGCCAAGCAGTCGCCAGGGGGAACATTCAGTACTTC
CDR3aa: CASSQAVARGNIQYF

d_gene: -
abundance: -
j_gene: TRBJ2-1
v_gene: TRBV11-1
CDR3nt: TGTGCCAGCAGCTTTCACAATGAGCAGTTCTTC
CDR3aa: CASSFHNEQFF

d_gene: TRBD2
abundance: many
j_gene: TRBJ2-7
v_gene: TRBV4-1
CDR3nt: TGCGCCAGCAGCCCACCACTAGCGGGAGGGTTCTACGAGCAGTACTTC
CDR3aa: CASSPPLAGGFYEQYF

d_gene: -
abundance: -
j_gene: TRBJ2-5
v_gene: TRBV6-1
CDR3nt: TGTGCCAGCAGGCCAGGGGTCCCGGAGACCCAGTACTTC
CDR3aa: CASRPGVPETQYF

d_gene: -
abundance: -
j_gene: TRBJ2-5
v_gene: TRBV12-3/TRBV12-4
CDR3nt: TGTGCCAGCAGTCCCGCGTTCAGGTTCCAAGAGACCCAGTACTTC
CDR3aa: CASSPAFRFQETQYF

d_gene: -
abundance: -
j_gene: TRBJ1-4
v_gene: TRBV6-5
CDR3nt: TGTGCCAGCAGTTCTTGGAGAGGGATGGGAACTAATGAAAAACTGTTTTTT
CDR3aa: CASSSWRGMGTNEKLFF

d_gene: TRBD1
abundance: many
j_gene: TRBJ2-3
v_gene: TRBV12-3/TRBV12-4
CDR3nt: TGTGCCAGCAGGCCGGACAGGTCCAGCACAGATACGCAGTATTTT
CDR3aa: CASRPDRSSTDTQYF

d_gene: -
abundance: few
j_gene: TRBJ2-1
v_gene: TRBV5-1
CDR3nt: TGCGCCAGCAGCCCGGGATGGGGGTACAATGAGCAGTTCTTC
CDR3aa: CASSPGWGYNEQFF

d_gene: -
abundance: few
j_gene: TRBJ1-1
v_gene: TRBV12-3/TRBV12-4
CDR3nt: TGTGCCAGCAGTTTAGAACTATGGGGGCTTGAAGCTTTCTTT
CDR3aa: CASSLELWGLEAFF

d_gene: -
abundance: -
j_gene: TRBJ2-7
v_gene: TRBV12-3/TRBV12-4
CDR3nt: TGTGCCAGCAGTTCACTGGTTGGGGGGATCTACGAGCAGTACTTC
CDR3aa: CASSSLVGGIYEQYF

d_gene: -
abundance: many
j_gene: TRBJ2-5
v_gene: TRBV12-3/TRBV12-4
CDR3nt: TGTGCCAGCAGTTTACGGGCCGGCCAAGAGACCCAGTACTTC
CDR3aa: CASSLRAGQETQYF

d_gene: TRBD1
abundance: many
j_gene: TRBJ2-1
v_gene: TRBV5-6
CDR3nt: TGTGCCAGCAGCGTTCCGGGACAGGCCATCCTCAATGAGCAGTTCTTC
CDR3aa: CASSVPGQAILNEQFF

d_gene: -
abundance: few
j_gene: TRBJ2-7
v_gene: TRBV27
CDR3nt: TGTGCCAGCAAGAGTTTGGGTTCTCTGAGCTCCTACGAGCAGTACTTC
CDR3aa: CASKSLGSLSSYEQYF

d_gene: TRBD2
abundance: few
j_gene: TRBJ2-1
v_gene: TRBV4-1
CDR3nt: TGCGCCAGCAGCCCGAAGCCGTCACTAGCGGGAGAACTGAATGAGCAGTTCTTC
CDR3aa: CASSPKPSLAGELNEQFF

d_gene: TRBD2
abundance: -
j_gene: TRBJ2-4
v_gene: TRBV4-1
CDR3nt: TGCGCCAGCAGCCCGGGACTAGCGGGAGTCAAAAACATTCAGTACTTC
CDR3aa: CASSPGLAGVKNIQYF

d_gene: -
abundance: -
j_gene: TRBJ2-7
v_gene: TRBV7-9
CDR3nt: TGTGCCAGCAGCCCCGTGAGCGAGCAGTACTTC
CDR3aa: CASSPVSEQYF

d_gene: TRBD2
abundance: -
j_gene: TRBJ2-1
v_gene: TRBV6-5
CDR3nt: TGTGCCAGCAGTTATAAGCGGGCTAGCGGGACTCGGTACAATGAGCAGTTCTTC
CDR3aa: CASSYKRASGTRYNEQFF

d_gene: -
abundance: -
j_gene: TRBJ2-5
v_gene: TRBV5-6
CDR3nt: TGTGCCAGCAGCCCGCTCCCCTTTTCCACAGGGACGGAGACCCAGTACTTC
CDR3aa: CASSPLPFSTGTETQYF

d_gene: -
abundance: -
j_gene: TRBJ2-7
v_gene: TRBV6-6
CDR3nt: TGTGCCAGCAGTTATCGGCCCCCCTACGAGCAGTACTTC
CDR3aa: CASSYRPPYEQYF

d_gene: TRBD2
abundance: few
j_gene: TRBJ2-5
v_gene: TRBV20-1
CDR3nt: TGCAGTGCTAGAGATTCCCGACTAGCGAAAGAGACCCAGTACTTC
CDR3aa: CSARDSRLAKETQYF

d_gene: TRBD2
abundance: -
j_gene: TRBJ2-2
v_gene: TRBV5-1
CDR3nt: TGCGCCAGCAGCTTGGAAGCGGGAGGCTACAGCGGGGAGCTGTTTTTT
CDR3aa: CASSLEAGGYSGELFF

d_gene: -
abundance: few
j_gene: TRBJ2-1
v_gene: TRBV13
CDR3nt: TGTGCCAGCAGCCGGGGCAGGCCGGTCAATGAGCAGTTCTTC
CDR3aa: CASSRGRPVNEQFF

d_gene: TRBD2
abundance: -
j_gene: TRBJ2-7
v_gene: TRBV10-2
CDR3nt: TGCGCCAGCAGTGACCCCGGGAGCGGGAGGACCTACGAGCAGTACTTC
CDR3aa: CASSDPGSGRTYEQYF

d_gene: -
abundance: -
j_gene: TRBJ2-7
v_gene: TRBV16
CDR3nt: TGTGCCAGCAGCCAGGCCAGGGGTTACTTGTACGAGCAGTACTTC
CDR3aa: CASSQARGYLYEQYF

d_gene: -
abundance: few
j_gene: TRBJ2-7
v_gene: TRBV20-1
CDR3nt: TGCAGTGCTAGTAGGAAGACCTACGAGCAGTACTTC
CDR3aa: CSASRKTYEQYF

d_gene: -
abundance: many
j_gene: TRBJ2-4
v_gene: TRBV5-1
CDR3nt: TGCGCCAGCAGCTTGGTTGTAGGGGGTGGAAGCATTCAGTACTTC
CDR3aa: CASSLVVGGGSIQYF

d_gene: TRBD1
abundance: -
j_gene: TRBJ2-7
v_gene: TRBV4-2
CDR3nt: TGTGCCAGCAGCCTTTCGACAGGGTCCTCCTACGAGCAGTACTTC
CDR3aa: CASSLSTGSSYEQYF

d_gene: -
abundance: -
j_gene: TRBJ2-7
v_gene: TRBV7-9
CDR3nt: TGTGCCAGCAGCTTAGGGACAGCATCCTACGAGCAGTACTTC
CDR3aa: CASSLGTASYEQYF

d_gene: -
abundance: few
j_gene: TRBJ1-5
v_gene: TRBV9
CDR3nt: TGTGCCAGCAGCGTAGTGCCGGGAGGTCAGCCCCAGCATTTT
CDR3aa: CASSVVPGGQPQHF

d_gene: -
abundance: -
j_gene: TRBJ2-7
v_gene: TRBV10-2
CDR3nt: TGCGCCAGCAGGCGGGGCCCAGCGGGACAGACTTACGAGCAGTACTTC
CDR3aa: CASRRGPAGQTYEQYF

d_gene: TRBD2
abundance: few
j_gene: TRBJ2-1
v_gene: TRBV25-1
CDR3nt: TGTGCCAGCAGTGAATATGGGGGGACTAGCGGGAGCAATGAGCAGTTCTTC
CDR3aa: CASSEYGGTSGSNEQFF

d_gene: -
abundance: -
j_gene: TRBJ1-3
v_gene: TRBV5-6
CDR3nt: TGTGCCAGCAACGCGTGGTACTCTGGAAACACCATATATTTT
CDR3aa: CASNAWYSGNTIYF